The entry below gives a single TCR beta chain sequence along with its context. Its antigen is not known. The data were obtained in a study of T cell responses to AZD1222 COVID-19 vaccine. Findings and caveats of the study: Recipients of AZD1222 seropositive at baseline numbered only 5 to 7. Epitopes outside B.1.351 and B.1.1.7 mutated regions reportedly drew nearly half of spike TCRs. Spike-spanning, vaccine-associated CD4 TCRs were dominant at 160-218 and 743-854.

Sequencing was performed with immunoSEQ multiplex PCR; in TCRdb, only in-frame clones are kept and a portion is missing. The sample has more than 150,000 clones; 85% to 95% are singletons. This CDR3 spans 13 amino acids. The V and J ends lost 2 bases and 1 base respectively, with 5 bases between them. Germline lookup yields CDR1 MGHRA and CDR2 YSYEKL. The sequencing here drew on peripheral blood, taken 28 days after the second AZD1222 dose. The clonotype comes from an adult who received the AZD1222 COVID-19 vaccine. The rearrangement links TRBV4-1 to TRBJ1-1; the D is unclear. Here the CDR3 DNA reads TGCGCCAGCAGCCAAAACACGAACACTGAAGCTTTCTTT. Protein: CASSQNTNTEAFF.